In this sample, the clone carrying this T cell receptor (beta chain) turned up a few times. Antigen unknown. The CDR3 is made up of 15 amino acids. Germline V CDR1 and CDR2: SSHAT, FNYEAQ (reference sequence). V was trimmed by 1 base and J by 0 bases, leaving 7 bases between them. TCRdb ran MiXCR on the 5' RACE reads and lists one entry per CDR3 protein. This table has hundreds of thousands of distinct CDR3 sequences, under 9.5% appearing once. This specimen belongs to a study of identical twins. Findings and limits, study-wide: Abundant beta clonotypes from cord blood bore fewer insertions; memory repertoires lacked this pattern.

The sample was also linked to a second study, of yellow fever vaccine responses in identical twins.

The sequenced material came from memory (CD45RO+) T cells sorted from blood. The J gene is TRBJ2-1, the V gene TRBV7-7; D unclear. The receptor was derived from a woman between 18 and 29 years old in good health. Here the CDR3 reads CASSLDSSSYNEQFF. As DNA, the CDR3 is TGTGCCAGCAGCTTAGACAGTAGCTCCTACAATGAGCAGTTCTTC. Complete variable domain (other parts from reference TRBV7-7 and TRBJ2-1): GAGVSQSPRYKVTKRGQDVTLRCDPISSHATLYWYQQALGQGPEFLTYFNYEAQPDKSGLPSDRFSAERPEGSISTLTIQRTEQRDSAMYRCASSLDSSSYNEQFFGPGTRLTVL.